These T cell receptor beta chains were read from a single sample in a study of T-cell memory formation after mild COVID-19. MiXCR was run by TCRdb on the 5' RACE reads, yielding one entry per CDR3 protein. Of under 350,000 distinct CDR3 sequences listed, around 15% are singletons. Sample: PBMCs or a T cell subset sorted from them (not recorded which). These receptors were obtained from a man younger than 30 who had mild COVID-19 (a few samples of this study predate the infection). Cell type and time point are not known. Each CDR3 is given with its conserved first and last residue. The order of the fields is clone size, D gene, J gene, V gene, CDR3 protein, CDR3 DNA. The D gene is left open where the match is weak. The size of a clone is reported for some rows only, either as once, few or many, or as a class for expanded clones.

clone_size: -; d_call: TRBD2; j_call: TRBJ2-1; v_call: TRBV7-3; cdr3_aa: CASSFTSVGNEQFF; cdr3_nt: TGTGCCAGCAGCTTCACTAGCGTGGGGAATGAGCAGTTCTTC
clone_size: few; d_call: TRBD1; j_call: TRBJ2-7; v_call: TRBV20-1; cdr3_aa: CSARDPRQGSGEQYF; cdr3_nt: TGCAGTGCTAGAGATCCGAGACAGGGGAGCGGCGAGCAGTACTTC
clone_size: -; d_call: -; j_call: TRBJ1-1; v_call: TRBV12-3/TRBV12-4; cdr3_aa: CASSLTAREAFF; cdr3_nt: TGTGCCAGCAGTTTGACCGCCCGTGAAGCTTTCTTT
clone_size: -; d_call: TRBD1; j_call: TRBJ1-5; v_call: TRBV3-1; cdr3_aa: CASSQAPGPGGDQPQHF; cdr3_nt: TGTGCCAGCAGCCAAGCTCCAGGCCCAGGGGGGGATCAGCCCCAGCATTTT
clone_size: few; d_call: -; j_call: TRBJ1-1; v_call: TRBV5-1; cdr3_aa: CASSPGPHYAEAFF; cdr3_nt: TGCGCCAGCAGCCCGGGACCTCATTACGCTGAAGCTTTCTTT
clone_size: -; d_call: TRBD1; j_call: TRBJ1-5; v_call: TRBV29-1; cdr3_aa: CSAGTGNQPQHF; cdr3_nt: TGCAGCGCCGGGACAGGGAATCAGCCCCAGCATTTT
clone_size: -; d_call: TRBD1; j_call: TRBJ1-5; v_call: TRBV12-3/TRBV12-4; cdr3_aa: CASSSDRVWGNQPQHF; cdr3_nt: TGTGCCAGCAGTTCGGACAGGGTTTGGGGCAATCAGCCCCAGCATTTT
clone_size: -; d_call: -; j_call: TRBJ2-5; v_call: TRBV6-2/TRBV6-3; cdr3_aa: CASTDFEETQYF; cdr3_nt: TGTGCCAGTACGGACTTTGAAGAGACCCAGTACTTC
clone_size: -; d_call: -; j_call: TRBJ1-6; v_call: TRBV7-2; cdr3_aa: CASSPSLSGGALHF; cdr3_nt: TGTGCCAGCAGCCCCTCGTTGTCAGGCGGGGCCCTCCACTTT
clone_size: few; d_call: TRBD2; j_call: TRBJ2-1; v_call: TRBV9; cdr3_aa: CASSVSSGGRNGEQFF; cdr3_nt: TGTGCCAGCAGCGTATCGAGCGGGGGGCGCAATGGCGAGCAGTTCTTC
clone_size: few; d_call: -; j_call: TRBJ2-7; v_call: TRBV12-3/TRBV12-4; cdr3_aa: CASSRQDYEQYF; cdr3_nt: TGTGCCAGCAGTCGACAGGACTACGAGCAGTACTTC
clone_size: -; d_call: TRBD1; j_call: TRBJ2-6; v_call: TRBV9; cdr3_aa: CASSVGQGNSGANVLTF; cdr3_nt: TGTGCCAGCAGCGTGGGACAGGGAAACTCTGGGGCCAACGTCCTGACTTTC